This T cell receptor (beta chain) originates from a study of spatial heterogeneity in lung cancer. Study background: More beta-chain than alpha-chain sequences were consistently detected.

The CDR3 is 15 amino acids. With 2 bases removed from V and 8 bases from J, the gap between germline ends came to 16 bases. Germline CDR1 reads KGHDR; CDR2 reads SFDVKD. Findings of the study overall: Tumor T cell coverage was estimated at around 7% for alpha and roughly 14% for beta chains. For expanded intratumoral alpha and beta TCRs, counts tracked tumor mutation counts.

Time point reported: sample taken at primary tumor resection. TCRs were sequenced from unsorted whole RNA of tumor, nontumor lung or PBMC. Individually, TCR cDNA molecules were each labelled with a unique molecular identifier. TCRdb fed the 5' RACE reads into MiXCR, producing one record per CDR3 protein. There are around 10,000 distinct CDR3 sequences in the sample; less than 7.5% occur only once, and 6% to 8% lies in the top ten. This clonotype has at least ten counts. The antigen is not known. The chain uses TRBV24-1 and TRBJ2-3, with unresolved D. The receptor's source is a female donor with early-stage non-small cell lung cancer. Material: lung tumor tissue, obtained at surgery. In DNA form, the CDR3 reads TGTGCCACCAGTGATTCCACGGTATCGGGTGGTACGCAGTATTTT. Translating it yields CATSDSTVSGGTQYF.